The 29 T cell receptor beta chains presented below share a single source sample, sequenced in a study of CXCR3-negative and CXCR3-positive naive CD8 T cells. It was by 5' RACE with UMI labels that the TRB cDNA libraries were prepared. Reprocessing the 5' RACE reads, TCRdb reports a single entry for every CDR3 protein and omits DNA. This listing includes about 30,000 distinct CDR3 sequences. Material: memory CD8+ T cells from blood. These receptors were taken from a human donor in good health. Some clones in this sample may be carry-over from other donors' samples.

The chain is built from TRBV4-3 and TRBJ2-7; TCRdb lists TRBD1, though no DNA is available to test this call. Germline V lookup: CDR1 LGHNA, CDR2 YSLEER. CDR3 length: 17 residues. The CDR3 region is CASSQDPQGVKTYEQYF.

The chain joins TRBV5-4 to TRBJ2-7. The CDR3 has 14 amino acids. CDR1 and CDR2 (germline): SGHNT, YYREEE (reference sequence). The CDR3 reads CASSLSTNSYEQYF.

This chain connects TRBV7-6 to TRBJ2-5. The CDR3 runs to 14 residues. Germline CDR1 reads SGHVS; CDR2 reads FNYEAQ. The chain's CDR3 is CASSLDPAQETQYF.

This sequence joins TRBV7-9 and TRBJ2-1; TCRdb picks TRBD1, but there is no DNA to check that call. The CDR3 loop spans 15 amino acids. The V gene's germline CDR1 is SEHNR and CDR2 FQNEAQ (reference sequence). The CDR3 reads CASSPLQGAIYEQFF.

This chain links TRBV7-3 with TRBJ2-3; absent DNA, TCRdb's TRBD1 call cannot be checked. Germline V gene data show CDR1 as SGHTA and CDR2 as FQGTGA. The CDR3 contains 16 residues. The CDR3 sequence: CASSPTGGGGTDTQYF.

The gene calls are TRBV20-1 and TRBJ2-1; TCRdb designates TRBD2, a call that cannot be tested without DNA. Germline CDR1 DFQATT, CDR2 SNEGSKA (reference sequence). The CDR3 covers 16 residues. The CDR3 spells CSALAGEGPRYNEQFF.

This rearrangement joins TRBV20-1 to TRBJ2-1. Per the germline V gene, CDR1 is DFQATT and CDR2 is SNEGSKA (reference sequence). The CDR3 sequence is 14 residues long. Here the CDR3 reads CSAIVRDSYNEQFF.

The gene calls are TRBV12-3 or TRBV12-4 and TRBJ2-7. This CDR3 region has 12 residues. CDR3 protein: CASSGLSYEQYF.

V usage is TRBV6-5 and J usage is TRBJ1-1; without DNA, the TCRdb call of TRBD1 cannot be checked. Germline V gene data show CDR1 as MNHEY and CDR2 as SVGAGI. This CDR3 is 15 amino acids long. CDR3 in amino acids: CASTEEPVGDAEAFF.

The CDR3 sequence: CASGLVVGQGYQPQHF. The chain has TRBV12-5 and TRBJ1-5; TCRdb picks TRBD1, but there is no DNA to check that call. This CDR3 contains 16 residues. Per germline, CDR1 LGHNT and CDR2 FRNRAP.

The chain joins TRBV7-9 to TRBJ2-1; TCRdb calls TRBD1, which cannot be checked without DNA. CDR1 and CDR2 from the germline V gene are SEHNR and FQNEAQ (reference sequence). This CDR3 is built from 16 residues. The CDR3 protein is CASSPPPGQGRDEQFF.

The J gene is TRBJ1-2, the V gene TRBV3-1; TCRdb indicates TRBD1, and absent DNA this call remains unverified. Germline V gene lookup returns CDR1 LGHDT and CDR2 YNNKEL (reference sequence). The CDR3 covers 14 residues. This CDR3 reads CASSQDRDYYGYTF.

The chain has TRBV6-5 and TRBJ2-7; with no DNA, the TCRdb D assignment of TRBD1 cannot be verified. Germline CDR1 reads MNHEY; CDR2 reads SVGAGI. The CDR3 has 15 amino acids. CDR3 in amino acids: CASIIGTFFSYEQYF.

The chain is built from TRBV12-3 or TRBV12-4 and TRBJ1-1; absent DNA, TCRdb's TRBD1 call cannot be checked. This CDR3 is built from 13 residues. The CDR3 spells CASNPGPDTEAFF.

The rearrangement uses TRBV12-3 or TRBV12-4 and TRBJ2-5; TCRdb lists TRBD2, though no DNA is available to test this call. This CDR3 spans 12 amino acids. Here the CDR3 reads CASKAGPETQYF.

The chain joins TRBV28 to TRBJ2-5; TCRdb designates TRBD1, a call that cannot be tested without DNA. Germline CDR1 reads MDHEN; CDR2 reads SYDVKM. The CDR3 sequence is 14 residues long. The CDR3 spells CASSRRTGLATQYF.

V gene TRBV18 combines with J gene TRBJ2-3. The CDR3 is made up of 12 amino acids. CDR1 KGHSH and CDR2 LQKENI come from the germline V gene. The CDR3 reads CASSPDESTQYF.

CDR3: CASRTPHTEAFF. The rearrangement joins TRBV10-1 to TRBJ1-1; the TRBD1 assignment by TCRdb is unverifiable without DNA. The CDR3 contains 12 residues. Germline lookup yields CDR1 WNHNN and CDR2 SYGVQD (reference sequence).

V is TRBV29-1 and J is TRBJ2-2; TCRdb calls TRBD1, which cannot be checked without DNA. The CDR3 is 13 residues long. The germline V gene encodes CDR1 SQVTM and CDR2 ANQGSEA. The CDR3 here is CSVPDRNTGELFF.

This chain links TRBV7-8 with TRBJ2-1; without DNA, the TCRdb call of TRBD1 cannot be checked. The CDR3 is made up of 12 amino acids. The germline gives CDR1 SGHVS, CDR2 FQNEAQ. CDR3 sequence: CASSLSGVEQLF.

V usage is TRBV2 and J usage is TRBJ2-1. Germline-derived CDR1 and CDR2 are SNHLY and FYNNEI. The CDR3 runs to 12 residues. CDR3 sequence: CATERSGNEQFF.

The V gene is TRBV11-2, the J gene TRBJ2-7; TCRdb's D gene call, TRBD1, goes unchecked for lack of DNA. This CDR3 is built from 14 residues. CDR1 and CDR2 from the germline V gene are SGHAT and FQNNGV. The CDR3 loop reads CASSRGHSSYEQYF.

J is TRBJ1-3 and V is TRBV29-1; the TCRdb call, TRBD1, lacks DNA for checking. The length of the CDR3 is 13 residues. Germline-derived CDR1 and CDR2 are SQVTM and ANQGSEA. The CDR3 sequence is CSVRGVEGNTIYF. The whole variable domain, remainder taken from reference TRBV29-1 and TRBJ1-3, is SAVISQKPSRDICQRGTSLTIQCQVDSQVTMMFWYRQQPGQSLTLIATANQGSEATYESGFVIDKFPISRPNLTFSTLTVSNMSPEDSSIYLCSVRGVEGNTIYFGEGSWLTVV.

This chain uses TRBV4-3 with TRBJ2-1; TCRdb returns TRBD1, unconfirmable since there is no DNA. The CDR3 runs 16 residues. Per germline, CDR1 LGHNA and CDR2 YSLEER. This CDR3 is CASSHTLDTAYNEQFF.

V usage is TRBV4-2 and J usage is TRBJ2-7; the TCRdb D gene call, TRBD1, has no DNA to confirm it. Germline-derived CDR1 and CDR2 are LGHNA and YNFKEQ. This CDR3 is built from 16 residues. The CDR3 reads CASSQEVTGGNYEQYF.

This chain links TRBV7-9 with TRBJ2-3; absent DNA, TCRdb's TRBD2 call cannot be checked. Looked up from germline, CDR1 is SEHNR and CDR2 is FQNEAQ (reference sequence). The CDR3 spans 15 residues. Here the CDR3 reads CASSFGGRPTDTQYF. The entire variable domain, with the rest obtained from reference TRBV7-9 and TRBJ2-3, is as follows: DTGVSQNPRHKITKRGQNVTFRCDPISEHNRLYWYRQTLGQGPEFLTYFQNEAQLEKSRLLSDRFSAERPKGSFSTLEIQRTEQGDSAMYLCASSFGGRPTDTQYFGPGTRLTVL.

The gene calls are TRBV19 and TRBJ2-3; TCRdb picks TRBD2, but there is no DNA to check that call. CDR1 and CDR2 from the germline V gene are LNHDA and SQIVND (reference sequence). CDR3 length: 15 amino acids. The CDR3 loop reads CASSRPPGGADTQYF.

The V and J genes are TRBV29-1 and TRBJ2-4; TCRdb designates TRBD1, a call that cannot be tested without DNA. The CDR3 is made up of 14 amino acids. Germline loops: CDR1 SQVTM, CDR2 ANQGSEA. CDR3 region: CSAVRRDSKNIQYF.

The V and J genes are TRBV5-6 and TRBJ2-7. The CDR3 has 14 amino acids. CDR1 SGHDT and CDR2 YYEEEE come from the germline V gene. The CDR3: CASSLAPTPYEQYF.